This T cell receptor beta chain was documented in a study of cytomegalovirus exposure and HLA in healthy donors. Study-level results: Another analysis was done later, and it associated 15,000 or so TCR beta sequences with HLA alleles at 0.05 false discovery rate.

This clone was observed a few times. The antigen is unknown. Use of 60 Vbeta and 13 Jbeta primers characterized the PCR. The data were produced by immunoSEQ multiplex PCR, yet TCRdb's version contains in-frame clones alone and is incomplete. The data contain under 150,000 clones, less than 80% of them seen just once; the ten biggest clones take up just over 8.5%. CDR3 length equals 14 residues. The germline V gene encodes CDR1 LNHDA and CDR2 SQIVND (reference sequence). V dropped 4 bases and J dropped 6; count of bases not matched to a gene: 2. V and J are TRBV19 and TRBJ1-4; 10 positions match TRBD1. The specimen was PBMCs. The origin of this receptor is a woman in her forties or fifties in good health and CMV-seropositive. In DNA form, the CDR3 reads TGTGCCAGTAGTACCGGGACAGGGGATGAAAAACTGTTTTTT. It translates to CASSTGTGDEKLFF. The whole variable domain, remainder taken from reference TRBV19 and TRBJ1-4, is DGGITQSPKYLFRKEGQNVTLSCEQNLNHDAMYWYRQDPGQGLRLIYYSQIVNDFQKGDIAEGYSVSREKKESFPLTVTSAQKNPTAFYLCASSTGTGDEKLFFGSGTQLSVL.